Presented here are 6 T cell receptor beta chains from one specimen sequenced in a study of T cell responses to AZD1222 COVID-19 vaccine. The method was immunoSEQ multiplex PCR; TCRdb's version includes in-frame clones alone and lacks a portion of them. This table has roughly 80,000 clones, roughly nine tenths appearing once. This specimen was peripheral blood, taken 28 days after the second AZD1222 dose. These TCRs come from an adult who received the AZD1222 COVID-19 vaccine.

The CDR3 coding sequence is TGTGCCAGCAGGCCCCCGGGCGGGTACGAGCAGTACTTC. Protein: CASRPPGGYEQYF. The rearrangement joins TRBV6-5 to TRBJ2-7; a possible D gene is TRBD2 (5 bases). V gave up 6 bases and J gave up 4 bases, with 13 bases separating them. Per germline, CDR1 MNHEY and CDR2 SVGAGI. This CDR3 is built from 13 residues.

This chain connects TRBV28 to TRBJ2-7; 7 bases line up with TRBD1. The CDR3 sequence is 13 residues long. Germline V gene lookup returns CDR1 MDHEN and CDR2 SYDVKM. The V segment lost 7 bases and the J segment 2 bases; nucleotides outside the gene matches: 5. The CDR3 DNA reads TGTGCCAGCATCACGCAGGGGGCCTACGAGCAGTACTTC. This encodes CASITQGAYEQYF.

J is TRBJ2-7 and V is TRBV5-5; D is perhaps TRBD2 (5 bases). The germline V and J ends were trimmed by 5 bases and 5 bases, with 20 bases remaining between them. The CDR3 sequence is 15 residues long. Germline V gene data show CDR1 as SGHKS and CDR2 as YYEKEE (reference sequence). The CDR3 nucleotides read TGTGCCAGCAGTCGTGGACTGGGCTCGTTGAACGAGCAGTACTTC. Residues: CASSRGLGSLNEQYF.

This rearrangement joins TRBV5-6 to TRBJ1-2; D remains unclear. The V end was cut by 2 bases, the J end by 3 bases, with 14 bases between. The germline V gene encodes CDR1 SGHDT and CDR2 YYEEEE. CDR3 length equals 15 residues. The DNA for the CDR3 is TGTGCCAGCAGCTTTGTAGAGGGTTCGGACTATGGCTACACCTTC. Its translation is CASSFVEGSDYGYTF.

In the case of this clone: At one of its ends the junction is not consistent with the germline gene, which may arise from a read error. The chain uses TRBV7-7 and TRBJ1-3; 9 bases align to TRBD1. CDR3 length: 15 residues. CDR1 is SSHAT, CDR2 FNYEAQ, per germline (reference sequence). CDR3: CASSPGTGSGNTIYF. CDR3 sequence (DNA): TGTGCTAGCAGCCCCGGGACAGGGTCTGGAAACACCATATATTTT.

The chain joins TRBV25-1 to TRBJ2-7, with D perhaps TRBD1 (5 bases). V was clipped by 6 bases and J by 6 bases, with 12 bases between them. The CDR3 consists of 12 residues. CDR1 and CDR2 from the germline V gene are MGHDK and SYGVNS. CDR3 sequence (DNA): TGTGCCAGCAGAGCTGGGGCCCTCGAGCAGTACTTC. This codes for CASRAGALEQYF.